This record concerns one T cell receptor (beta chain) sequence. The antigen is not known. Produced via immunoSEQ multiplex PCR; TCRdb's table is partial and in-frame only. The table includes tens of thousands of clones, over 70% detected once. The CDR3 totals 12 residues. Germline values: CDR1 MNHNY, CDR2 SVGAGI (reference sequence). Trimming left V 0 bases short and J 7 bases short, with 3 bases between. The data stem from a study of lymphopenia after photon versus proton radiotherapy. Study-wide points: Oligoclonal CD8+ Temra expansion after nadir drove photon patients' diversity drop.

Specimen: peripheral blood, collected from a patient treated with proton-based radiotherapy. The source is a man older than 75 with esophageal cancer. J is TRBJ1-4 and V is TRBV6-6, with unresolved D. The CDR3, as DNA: TGTGCCAGCAGTTACTCGAGTGAAAAACTGTTTTTT. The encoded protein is CASSYSSEKLFF.